The T cell receptor beta chain described here comes from a study of regulatory T cells in long-lasting Graves disease. Overall study context: Over 5 years of antithyroid drugs plus positive TSH receptor antibodies defined persistent Graves' disease.

Arm-PCR of CDR3 regions and iRepertoire HTBI primers were the basis on which TCR beta libraries were built. Using its own MiXCR run on the multiplex PCR reads, TCRdb lists one record per CDR3 protein. The sample holds about 400,000 distinct CDR3 sequences, around 20% seen once. Whole-study findings and limits: More public clonotypes were shared by persistent patients (around 2,800) than by new patients (about 1,000). Persistent disease favored TRBV28, TRBJ1-2 and TRBJ2-5.

Trimming pared 3 bases from V and 2 bases from J, leaving 15 bases between. The CDR3 extends over 15 amino acids. Germline V gives CDR1 SQVTM, CDR2 ANQGSEA. This clonotype was recorded once. Its target is unknown. This sample's time point: persistent/refractory GD, antithyroid drugs over 5 years with positive TRAb. PBMC-extracted RNA yielded the TCR library. Investigators report Graves' disease was diagnosed under American Thyroid Association guidelines. Sequences were derived from peripheral blood mononuclear cells (PBMCs), sampled when the disease was refractory, from a patient treated with antithyroid drugs. The chain has TRBV29-1 and TRBJ2-3, with D perhaps matching TRBD2 (5 bases). The TCR comes from a female donor with Graves disease. CDR3 sequence (DNA): TGCAGCGTTGATCCGGGGATCCTATACACAGATACGCAGTATTTT. This translates into CSVDPGILYTDTQYF.